This note documents a single T cell receptor (beta chain) sequence. The sample originates from a study of blood T cell repertoires in COVID-19. The V gene lost 4 bases and the J gene lost 7 bases, with 5 bases spanning the gap. The CDR3 is 11 residues long. Germline V gene lookup returns CDR1 MGHDK and CDR2 SYGVNS. The table came from immunoSEQ multiplex PCR; TCRdb's copy has only in-frame clones and leaves some out. The sample lists around 150,000 clones, about 86% occurring once. The chain combines TRBV25-1 with TRBJ2-1, with D hard to call. What was sequenced was peripheral blood. The sequence derives from a woman older than 75 with acute or convalescent COVID-19. For the CDR3, the DNA is TGTGCCAGCAGTGCTAGGAATGAGCAGTTCTTC. Amino acids: CASSARNEQFF.